This T cell receptor (beta chain) came from a study of CD8+ T cells in alopecia areata. At the level of the study: Patients received oral tofacitinib, 5 to 10 mg twice daily, for moderate-to-severe alopecia areata.

Study-wide findings and caveats: Among patients, TCR sharing was less clear than in mice, a difference possibly due in part to HLA diversity in the patient population.

The V end lost 1 base, the J end lost 5 bases, and 18 bases lay between the germline ends. CDR1 PRHDT and CDR2 FYEKMQ come from the germline V gene (reference sequence). This CDR3 is built from 16 residues. RNA was extracted and reverse transcribed into cDNA as the sequencing template. The data were produced by immunoSEQ multiplex PCR, yet TCRdb's version contains in-frame clones alone and is incomplete. The table lists over 100,000 clones, around 49% of them singletons. This clone was found a few times. No antigen is known for it. Collection of lesional scalp punch biopsies and peripheral blood was performed in alopecia areata patients. PBMC-derived CD4+ and CD8+ T cells were sorted.

This material consisted of CD8+ T cells sorted from blood, taken at week 0. This sequence joins TRBV13 and TRBJ2-7; TRBD2 might be the D (6 bases). This TCR derives from a human donor with alopecia areata. CDR3 coding DNA: TGTGCCAGCAGCTTAGAAGGTGGCGCTACGGGGGACGAGCAGTACTTC. Amino acid sequence: CASSLEGGATGDEQYF.